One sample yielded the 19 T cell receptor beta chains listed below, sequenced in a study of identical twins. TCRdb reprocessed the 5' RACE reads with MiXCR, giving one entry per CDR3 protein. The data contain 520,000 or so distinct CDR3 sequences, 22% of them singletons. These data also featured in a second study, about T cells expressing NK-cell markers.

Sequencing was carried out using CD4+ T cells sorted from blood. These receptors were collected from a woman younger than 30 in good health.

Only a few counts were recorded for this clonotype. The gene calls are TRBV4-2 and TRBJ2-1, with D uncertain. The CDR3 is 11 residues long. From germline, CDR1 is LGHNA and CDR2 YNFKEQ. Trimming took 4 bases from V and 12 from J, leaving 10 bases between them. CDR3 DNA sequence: TGTGCCAGCAGCCGCGACATTTGGCAGTTCTTC. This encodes CASSRDIWQFF.

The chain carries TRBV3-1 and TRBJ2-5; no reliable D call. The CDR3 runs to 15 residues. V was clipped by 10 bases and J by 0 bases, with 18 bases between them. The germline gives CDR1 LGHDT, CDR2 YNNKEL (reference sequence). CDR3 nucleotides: TGTGCCACCTGCCAAGAGTTACAGTACCAAGAGACCCAGTACTTC. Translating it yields CATCQELQYQETQYF.

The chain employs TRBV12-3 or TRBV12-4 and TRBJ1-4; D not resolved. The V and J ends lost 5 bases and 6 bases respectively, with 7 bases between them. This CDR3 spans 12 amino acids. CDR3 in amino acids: CASSVNYEKLFF. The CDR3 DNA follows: TGTGCCAGCAGTGTAAACTATGAAAAACTGTTTTTT.

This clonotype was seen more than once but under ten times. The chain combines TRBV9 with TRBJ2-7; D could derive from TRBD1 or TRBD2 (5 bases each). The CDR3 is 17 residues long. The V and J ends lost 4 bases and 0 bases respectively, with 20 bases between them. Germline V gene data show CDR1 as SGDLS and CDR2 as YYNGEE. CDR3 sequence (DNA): TGTGCCAGCAGCCTGGGGAGTACGGACACCTTCTCCTACGAGCAGTACTTC. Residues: CASSLGSTDTFSYEQYF.

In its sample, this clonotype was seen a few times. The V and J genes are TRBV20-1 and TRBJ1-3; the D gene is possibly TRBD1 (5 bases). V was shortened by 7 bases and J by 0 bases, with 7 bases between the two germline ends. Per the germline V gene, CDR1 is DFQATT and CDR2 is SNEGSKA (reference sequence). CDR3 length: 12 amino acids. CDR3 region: CSGRASGNTIYF. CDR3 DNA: TGCAGTGGCAGGGCCTCTGGAAACACCATATATTTT.

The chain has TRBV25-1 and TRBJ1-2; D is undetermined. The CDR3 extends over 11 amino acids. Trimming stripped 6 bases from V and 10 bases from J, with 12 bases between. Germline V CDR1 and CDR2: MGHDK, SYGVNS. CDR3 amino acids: CASRKQEVYTF. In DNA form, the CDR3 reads TGTGCCAGCAGAAAACAAGAGGTCTACACCTTC.

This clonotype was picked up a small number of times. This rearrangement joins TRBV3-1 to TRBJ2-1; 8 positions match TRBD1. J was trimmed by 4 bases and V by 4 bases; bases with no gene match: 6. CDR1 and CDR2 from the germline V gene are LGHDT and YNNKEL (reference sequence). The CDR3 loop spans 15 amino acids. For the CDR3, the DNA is TGTGCCAGCAGCCTGACGGGACAGGAGTACAATGAGCAGTTCTTC. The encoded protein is CASSLTGQEYNEQFF.

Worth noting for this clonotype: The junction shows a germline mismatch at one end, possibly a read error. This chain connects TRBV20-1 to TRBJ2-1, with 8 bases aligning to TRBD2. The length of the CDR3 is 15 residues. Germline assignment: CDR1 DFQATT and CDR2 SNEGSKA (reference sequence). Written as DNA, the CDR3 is TGCTGTGCCAAAAAACCGGGACTAGATGGCAATGAGCAGTTCTTC. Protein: CCAKKPGLDGNEQFF.

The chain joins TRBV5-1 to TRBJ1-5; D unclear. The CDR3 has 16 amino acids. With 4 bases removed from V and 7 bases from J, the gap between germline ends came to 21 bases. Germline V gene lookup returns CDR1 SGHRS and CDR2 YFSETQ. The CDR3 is CASSTRPGAQPQPQHF. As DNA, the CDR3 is TGCGCCAGCAGCACCCGGCCGGGAGCACAACCACAGCCCCAGCATTTT.

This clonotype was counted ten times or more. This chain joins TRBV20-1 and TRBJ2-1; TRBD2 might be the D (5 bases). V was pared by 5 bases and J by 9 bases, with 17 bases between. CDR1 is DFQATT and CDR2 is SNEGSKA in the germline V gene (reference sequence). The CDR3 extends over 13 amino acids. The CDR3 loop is CSAPNRPLVEQFF. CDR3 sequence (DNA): TGCAGTGCTCCAAACCGACCACTAGTTGAGCAGTTCTTC.

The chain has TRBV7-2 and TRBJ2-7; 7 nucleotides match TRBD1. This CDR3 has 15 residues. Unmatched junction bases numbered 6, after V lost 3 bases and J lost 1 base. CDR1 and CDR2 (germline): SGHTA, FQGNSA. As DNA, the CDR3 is TGTGCCAGCAGCTTCCGACAGGGCGGGTCCTACGAGCAGTACTTC. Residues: CASSFRQGGSYEQYF.

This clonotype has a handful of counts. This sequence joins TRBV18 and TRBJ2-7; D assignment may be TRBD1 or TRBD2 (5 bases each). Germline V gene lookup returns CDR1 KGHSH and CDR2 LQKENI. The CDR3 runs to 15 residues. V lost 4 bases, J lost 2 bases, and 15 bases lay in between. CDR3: CASSLAGTETYEQYF. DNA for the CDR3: TGTGCCAGCTCACTCGCCGGGACGGAGACCTACGAGCAGTACTTC.

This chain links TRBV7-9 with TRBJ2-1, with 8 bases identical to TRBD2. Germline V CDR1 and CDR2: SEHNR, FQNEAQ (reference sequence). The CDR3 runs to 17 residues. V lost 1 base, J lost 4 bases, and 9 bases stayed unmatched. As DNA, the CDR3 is TGTGCCAGCAGCTTAGGCGCAAGGGGCGGGAGGTACAATGAGCAGTTCTTC. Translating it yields CASSLGARGGRYNEQFF.

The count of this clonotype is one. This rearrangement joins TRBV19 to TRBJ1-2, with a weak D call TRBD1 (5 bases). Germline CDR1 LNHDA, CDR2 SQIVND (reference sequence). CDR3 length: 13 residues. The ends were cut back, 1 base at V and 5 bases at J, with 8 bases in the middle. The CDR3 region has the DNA TGTGCCAGTAGTATAGGGGGCAGTTATGGCTACACCTTC. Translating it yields CASSIGGSYGYTF.

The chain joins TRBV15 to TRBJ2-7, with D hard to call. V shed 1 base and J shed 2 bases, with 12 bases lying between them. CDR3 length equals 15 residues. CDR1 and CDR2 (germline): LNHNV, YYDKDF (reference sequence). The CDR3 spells CATSRGLESAYEQYF. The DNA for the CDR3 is TGTGCCACCAGCAGAGGTCTGGAGTCTGCCTACGAGCAGTACTTC. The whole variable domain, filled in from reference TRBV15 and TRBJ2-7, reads DAMVIQNPRYQVTQFGKPVTLSCSQTLNHNVMYWYQQKSSQAPKLLFHYYDKDFNNEADTPDNFQSRRPNTSFCFLDIRSPGLGDTAMYLCATSRGLESAYEQYFGPGTRLTVT.

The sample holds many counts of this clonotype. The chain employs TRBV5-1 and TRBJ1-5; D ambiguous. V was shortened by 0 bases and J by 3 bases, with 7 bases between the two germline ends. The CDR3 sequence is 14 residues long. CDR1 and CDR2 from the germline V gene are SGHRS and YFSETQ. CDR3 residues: CASSLGLDNQPQHF. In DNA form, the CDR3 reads TGCGCCAGCAGCTTGGGACTGGACAATCAGCCCCAGCATTTT.

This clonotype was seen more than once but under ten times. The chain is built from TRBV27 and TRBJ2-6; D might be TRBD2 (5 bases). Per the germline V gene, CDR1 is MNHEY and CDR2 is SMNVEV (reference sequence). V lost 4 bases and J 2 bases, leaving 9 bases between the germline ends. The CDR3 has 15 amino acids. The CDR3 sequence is CASSSEGAGANVLTF. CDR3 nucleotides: TGTGCCAGCAGTTCAGAGGGCGCTGGGGCCAACGTCCTGACTTTC.

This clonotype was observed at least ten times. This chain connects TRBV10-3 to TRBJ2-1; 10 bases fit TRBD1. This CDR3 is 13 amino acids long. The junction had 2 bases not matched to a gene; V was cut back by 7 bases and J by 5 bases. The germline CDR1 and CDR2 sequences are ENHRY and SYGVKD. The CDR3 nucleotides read TGTGCCATCACTGGGACAGGGGACAATGAGCAGTTCTTC. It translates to CAITGTGDNEQFF.

The CDR3 loop reads CASSYVGLAGVSDTQYF. The CDR3 DNA is TGTGCCAGCAGTTACGTCGGACTAGCGGGAGTATCAGATACGCAGTATTTT. The chain links TRBV6-2 or TRBV6-3 to TRBJ2-3, with 13 bases aligning to TRBD2. Germline V lookup: CDR1 MNHEY, CDR2 SVGEGT. With V trimmed by 2 bases and J by 4 bases, 6 bases remained unmatched. CDR3 size: 17 residues.